Sequencing of this TCR beta chain was carried out in a study of T cells in Graves' hyperthyroidism and ophthalmopathy. In its sample, this clonotype was seen a few times. Antigen specificity is unknown. This may stem from a read error, because a much larger clone lies one nucleotide away. Diagnoses used clinical symptoms, serum thyroxine and TRAb, thyroid ultrasound and orbital computed tomography. General study results and limits: Separating ophthalmopathy from stable hyperthyroidism was achieved by a 13 V-J model.

Amplified TCR beta CDR3 regions came from RNA transcripts. HTBI primers were used for first-round RT-PCR of the TCR CDR3. TCRdb passed the multiplex PCR reads through MiXCR, listing each CDR3 protein once. Found here are approximately 710,000 distinct CDR3 sequences, roughly a sixth of them singletons; the top ten hold 15% to 18%. The clonotype comes from a man aged 50-59 years with Graves' hyperthyroidism. Sequencing was carried out using blood.

For the CDR3, the DNA is TGTGCCAGCAGTTTATTCAGGACGGTTAGCAATCACCCCCAGCATTTT. Translation gives CASSLFRTVSNHPQHF. The chain uses TRBV28 and TRBJ1-5; D unclear. The CDR3 has 16 amino acids. Germline V gene lookup returns CDR1 MDHEN and CDR2 SYDVKM.